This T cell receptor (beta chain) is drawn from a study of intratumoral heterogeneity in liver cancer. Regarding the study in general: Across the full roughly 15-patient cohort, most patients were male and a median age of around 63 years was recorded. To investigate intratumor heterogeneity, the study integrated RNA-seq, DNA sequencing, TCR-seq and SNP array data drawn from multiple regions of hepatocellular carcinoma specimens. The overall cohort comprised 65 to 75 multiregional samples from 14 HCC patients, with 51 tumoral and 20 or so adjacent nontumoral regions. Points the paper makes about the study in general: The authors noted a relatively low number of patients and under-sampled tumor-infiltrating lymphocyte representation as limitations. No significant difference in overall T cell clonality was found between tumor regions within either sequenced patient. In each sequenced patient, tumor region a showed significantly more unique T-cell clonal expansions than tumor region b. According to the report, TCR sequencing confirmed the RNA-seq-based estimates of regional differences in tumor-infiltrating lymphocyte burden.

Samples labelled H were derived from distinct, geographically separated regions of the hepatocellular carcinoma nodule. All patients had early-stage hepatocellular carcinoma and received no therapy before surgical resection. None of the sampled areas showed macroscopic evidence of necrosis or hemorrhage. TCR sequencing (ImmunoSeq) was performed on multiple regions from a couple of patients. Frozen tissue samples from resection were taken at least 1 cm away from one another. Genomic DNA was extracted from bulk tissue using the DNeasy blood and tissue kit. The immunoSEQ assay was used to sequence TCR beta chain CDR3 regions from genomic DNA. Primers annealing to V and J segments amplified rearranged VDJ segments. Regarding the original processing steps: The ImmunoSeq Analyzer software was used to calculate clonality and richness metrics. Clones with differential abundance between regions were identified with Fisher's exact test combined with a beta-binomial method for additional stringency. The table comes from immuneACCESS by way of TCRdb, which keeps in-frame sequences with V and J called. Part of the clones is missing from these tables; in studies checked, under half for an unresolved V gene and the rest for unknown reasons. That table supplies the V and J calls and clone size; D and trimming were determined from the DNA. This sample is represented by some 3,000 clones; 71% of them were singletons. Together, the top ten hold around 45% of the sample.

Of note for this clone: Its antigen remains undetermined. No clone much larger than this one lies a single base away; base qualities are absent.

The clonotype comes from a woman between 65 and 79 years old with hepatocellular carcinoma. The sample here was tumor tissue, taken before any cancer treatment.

The nucleotides are TGTGCCAGAGGTGGGAGGCCTAACTATGGCTACACCTTC. The translation is CARGGRPNYGYTF. Recombination connected TRBV19 to TRBJ1-2, with the D gene not confidently named. Sequences LNHDA (CDR1) and SQIVND (CDR2) are obtained from the germline V gene (reference sequence). Inclusive of the bounding cysteine and phenylalanine, the CDR3 is 13 residues long. Of the read, only the CDR3 DNA is kept; its 39 bases are in frame from base 1. V is reduced by 9 bases and J by 0 bases, leaving a spacing of 11 bases between them.